The rows below give T cell receptor beta chains drawn from one sample of a study of T-cell reconstitution after alpha-beta-depleted transplantation in children. TCRdb independently ran MiXCR on the PCR reads; one entry per CDR3 protein. The profile covers under 450,000 distinct CDR3 sequences, with 16% appearing a single time and around 28% taken by the ten largest. The source material was PBMCs, mostly from graft donor cells, sampled 360 days after TCRalphabeta/CD19-depleted stem cell transplant. The receptors shown here come from a boy under two years old who had a stem cell transplant for Wiskott-Aldrich syndrome, so the T cells may come from the graft donor. Both conserved end residues are part of each CDR3. D genes are given only for firm matches. Some rows have no size entry. The others give once, few or many, or a class for an expanded clone.

d_gene | j_gene | abundance | v_gene | CDR3nt | CDR3aa
TRBD1 | TRBJ2-3 | few | TRBV4-3 | TGCGCCAGCAGCCAAGAAAGGACAGGGGGCACGCAGTATTTT | CASSQERTGGTQYF
- | TRBJ2-7 | - | TRBV20-1 | TGCAGTGCTAGGGAGGACAGATCCTACGAGCAGTACTTC | CSAREDRSYEQYF
- | TRBJ1-1 | few | TRBV29-1 | TGCAGCGTTGAAGAATCGGGGGACACTGAAGCTTTCTTT | CSVEESGDTEAFF
- | TRBJ2-2 | - | TRBV5-1 | TGCGCCAGCACCCTTGGCGGGACGTCCGGGGAGCTGTTTTTT | CASTLGGTSGELFF
- | TRBJ2-7 | few | TRBV10-3 | TGTGCCATCAGTGAGACTAGCAACGAGCAGTACTTC | CAISETSNEQYF
- | TRBJ2-7 | few | TRBV18 | TGTGCCAGCTCACCACCAAGAGGGGCAGGAAACACCTACGAGCAGTACTTC | CASSPPRGAGNTYEQYF
- | TRBJ1-5 | few | TRBV12-3/TRBV12-4 | TGTGCCAGCAGTTTAGCTACTACAGGACGACCTGGTCAGCCCCAGCATTTT | CASSLATTGRPGQPQHF
- | TRBJ2-3 | - | TRBV2 | TGTGCCAGCCAACTGACAGCAGATACGCAGTATTTT | CASQLTADTQYF
TRBD1 | TRBJ2-7 | - | TRBV6-5 | TGTGCCAGCAGTTACCCGGGACAGGGTGGGTCCTACGAGCAGTACTTC | CASSYPGQGGSYEQYF
TRBD2 | TRBJ2-1 | - | TRBV28 | TGTGCCAGCAGTTTATACGTCGGGCTAGCGGGACAGTACAATGAGCAGTTCTTC | CASSLYVGLAGQYNEQFF
TRBD1 | TRBJ1-1 | - | TRBV29-1 | TGCAGCGTCGCGGGACAGGGGGCAAGGAAAGCTTTCTTT | CSVAGQGARKAFF
- | TRBJ2-3 | - | TRBV7-2 | TGTGCCAGCAGCTTAGCTATCGGGGAAGCAGATACGCAGTATTTT | CASSLAIGEADTQYF
- | TRBJ2-4 | few | TRBV20-1 | TGCAGTGCTAGCAAGCCAGTCGGCGCGGTGTTGGACATTCAGTACTTC | CSASKPVGAVLDIQYF
- | TRBJ2-1 | - | TRBV12-5 | TGTGCTAGTGGTTTAAACGGAAATGAGCAGTTCTTC | CASGLNGNEQFF
TRBD2 | TRBJ2-1 | - | TRBV7-9 | TGTGCCAGCAGCCTGCGACTAGCGGGGAGCTCCTACAATGAGCAGTTCTTC | CASSLRLAGSSYNEQFF
TRBD2 | TRBJ2-5 | - | TRBV3-1 | TGTGCCAGCAGCCCAGGGTTCTCGCGGGGGGACCAAGAGACCCAGTACTTC | CASSPGFSRGDQETQYF
- | TRBJ2-3 | - | TRBV12-3/TRBV12-4 | TGTGCCAGCAGTTTAGATCGGCAGGGAAGGGGGAGAGATACGCAGTATTTT | CASSLDRQGRGRDTQYF
TRBD1 | TRBJ2-7 | few | TRBV18 | TGTGCCAGCTCACTACGGGACAGTATCTACGAGCAGTACTTC | CASSLRDSIYEQYF
- | TRBJ2-1 | few | TRBV12-3/TRBV12-4 | TGTGCCAGCAGTTTTGGGAAGGTTTCCTACAATGAGCAGTTCTTC | CASSFGKVSYNEQFF
TRBD1 | TRBJ1-5 | - | TRBV6-1 | TGTGCCAGCAGCCCGTTGGGACAGAGCAACAATCAGCCCCAGCATTTT | CASSPLGQSNNQPQHF
TRBD2 | TRBJ2-7 | few | TRBV5-1 | TGCGCCAGCAGCTCGGCGGGGGGGCCCTACGAGCAGTACTTC | CASSSAGGPYEQYF
- | TRBJ2-2 | - | TRBV20-1 | TGCAGTGCTAGTATGAGAGGGAGCTACACCGGGGAGCTGTTTTTT | CSASMRGSYTGELFF
- | TRBJ2-5 | few | TRBV12-3/TRBV12-4 | TGTGCCAGCAGACAATGGACAGCGAAGAGGCAAAGTTCAGAGACCCAGTACTTC | CASRQWTAKRQSSETQYF
- | TRBJ1-3 | - | TRBV29-1 | TGCAGCGTCGCGCTGACAGGCGACCCAAGAACCACCATATATTTT | CSVALTGDPRTTIYF
TRBD1 | TRBJ1-3 | few | TRBV4-1 | TGCGCCAGCAGCCATTCGGGACAGGGGGTCATATATTTT | CASSHSGQGVIYF
- | TRBJ1-1 | - | TRBV2 | TGTGCCAGCAGTGAAAGGGTCTTCAGGAACACTGAAGCTTTCTTT | CASSERVFRNTEAFF
TRBD1 | TRBJ2-7 | many | TRBV27 | TGTGCCAGCAGTTCCCGACAGGGGGCGTACGAGCAGTACTTC | CASSSRQGAYEQYF
- | TRBJ2-7 | - | TRBV20-1 | TGCAGTGCTAGTAAGTCAAAGTACGAGCAGTACTTC | CSASKSKYEQYF
TRBD2 | TRBJ2-1 | - | TRBV20-1 | TGCAGTGCTAGAGATCAAGCGGGGGGGCCTAGGTACAATGAGCAGTTCTTC | CSARDQAGGPRYNEQFF
- | TRBJ1-1 | few | TRBV20-1 | TGCAGTGCTAGGCATTGGGGGGGTACTGAAGCTTTCTTT | CSARHWGGTEAFF
- | TRBJ2-7 | many | TRBV12-3/TRBV12-4 | TGTGCCAGCAGGCCGGGACAAGGCCACTTATCCTACGAGCAGTACTTC | CASRPGQGHLSYEQYF
- | TRBJ2-7 | - | TRBV3-1 | TGTGCCAGCAGCCAAAAGCCGGGAAGGACCTACGAGCAGTACTTC | CASSQKPGRTYEQYF
TRBD2 | TRBJ2-5 | few | TRBV10-3 | TGTGCCATCAGTGAGCTGGAACTAGCGGGATATTCGGAGACCCAGTACTTC | CAISELELAGYSETQYF
TRBD1 | TRBJ2-5 | few | TRBV7-9 | TGTGCCAGCAGCTTAGCCTGGACAGGGAGGAGAGAGACCCAGTACTTC | CASSLAWTGRRETQYF
- | TRBJ2-6 | - | TRBV12-3/TRBV12-4 | TGTGCCAGCAGCCTTAGGGTGCCTGGGGCCAACGTCCTGACTTTC | CASSLRVPGANVLTF
- | TRBJ1-1 | few | TRBV19 | TGTGCGACAAGGGGGATGAACACTGAAGCTTTCTTT | CATRGMNTEAFF
- | TRBJ2-7 | - | TRBV5-1 | TGCGCCAGCAGCCAGGACTTCTCCTACGAGCAGTACTTC | CASSQDFSYEQYF
- | TRBJ2-5 | few | TRBV10-3 | TGTGCCATCAGTGAGTCGAACCCCCCGCGGTGGGAGACCCAGTACTTC | CAISESNPPRWETQYF
TRBD2 | TRBJ2-1 | few | TRBV12-3/TRBV12-4 | TGTGCCACCCGGACTAGCGGGAGGGACAATGAGCAGTTCTTC | CATRTSGRDNEQFF
TRBD1 | TRBJ2-5 | - | TRBV6-5 | TGTGCCAGCAGAACAGGGGCAGAGACCCAGTACTTC | CASRTGAETQYF
- | TRBJ1-2 | few | TRBV12-3/TRBV12-4 | TGTGCCAGCAGTTCCCCTCCCTGGGCGAACTATGGCTACACCTTC | CASSSPPWANYGYTF
- | TRBJ2-4 | - | TRBV20-1 | TGCAGTGCTCTAGAGTCAGGGAGGAAGGCCAAAAACATTCAGTACTTC | CSALESGRKAKNIQYF
TRBD1 | TRBJ2-3 | few | TRBV11-2 | TGTGCCAGCAGAAGACAGGGGACGGCAGATACGCAGTATTTT | CASRRQGTADTQYF
- | TRBJ1-5 | - | TRBV20-1 | TGCAGTGCTAGAGCGGACAGAAATCAGCCCCAGCATTTT | CSARADRNQPQHF
TRBD1 | TRBJ2-3 | - | TRBV24-1 | TGTGCCACCAGTGAACCGTCGACGAAGGACAGGTACACAGATACGCAGTATTTT | CATSEPSTKDRYTDTQYF
- | TRBJ2-3 | few | TRBV7-2 | TGTGCCAGCAGCTTAGGAGGGGCCACCCAGTATTTT | CASSLGGATQYF
- | TRBJ2-4 | many | TRBV30 | TGTGCCTGGGGAGAAGGGGCCATTCAGTACTTC | CAWGEGAIQYF
TRBD2 | TRBJ2-1 | few | TRBV5-1 | TGCGCCAGCAGCCTGGCCCTCACTAGCGGGGGGTTCAAGAGCTCCTACAATGAGCAGTTCTTC | CASSLALTSGGFKSSYNEQFF
TRBD1 | TRBJ2-7 | few | TRBV27 | TGTGCCAGCAGTCGAAGGGCAGGGGGAACCTACGAGCAGTACTTC | CASSRRAGGTYEQYF
TRBD2 | TRBJ2-3 | few | TRBV2 | TGTGCCAGCGGAGCCGGGACTAGCGGGGGGACCACAGATACGCAGTATTTT | CASGAGTSGGTTDTQYF
- | TRBJ2-5 | many | TRBV18 | TGTGCCAGCTCACCTCAAGAGACCCAGTACTTC | CASSPQETQYF
- | TRBJ2-1 | - | TRBV29-1 | TGCAGCGTTGTAAGGGCGTTTTCCTACAATGAGCAGTTCTTC | CSVVRAFSYNEQFF